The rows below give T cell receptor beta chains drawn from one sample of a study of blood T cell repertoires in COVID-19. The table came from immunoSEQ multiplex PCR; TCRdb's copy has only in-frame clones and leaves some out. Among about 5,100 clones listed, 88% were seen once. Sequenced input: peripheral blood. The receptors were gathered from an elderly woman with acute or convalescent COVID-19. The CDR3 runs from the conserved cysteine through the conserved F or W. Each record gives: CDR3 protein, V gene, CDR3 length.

CDR3: CASSPDRSKNIQYF
V: TRBV28
length: 14

CDR3: CASSLFRGTEAFF
V: TRBV7-6
length: 13

CDR3: CASRPLAGGSGELFF
V: TRBV2
length: 15

CDR3: CASTRRGIGANVLTF
V: TRBV6-5
length: 15

CDR3: CASNELGANVLTF
V: TRBV5-1
length: 13

CDR3: CASSLSGTGGYEQYF
V: TRBV7-9
length: 15

CDR3: CASKGGEPYNSPLHF
V: TRBV2
length: 15

CDR3: CASKGLAAPNEQYF
V: TRBV5-1
length: 14

CDR3: CSVGDRSTNEKLFF
V: TRBV29-1
length: 14

CDR3: CASSQENRAPYGYTF
V: TRBV4-2
length: 15

CDR3: CASRDRDYEQYF
V: TRBV2
length: 12

CDR3: CASSFYSYRGETQYF
V: TRBV11-2
length: 15

CDR3: CASSLAGTGSYEQYF
V: TRBV7-2
length: 15

CDR3: CASGGPGETQYF
V: TRBV2
length: 12

CDR3: CASISSSYEQYF
V: TRBV19
length: 12

CDR3: CASSGTIGLAGVEQYF
V: TRBV5-4
length: 16

CDR3: CASSLGGGYGEQFF
V: TRBV5-8
length: 14

CDR3: CASSSRTGGVNTEAFF
V: TRBV5-1
length: 16

CDR3: CASSLTTGTEAFF
V: TRBV5-1
length: 13

CDR3: CASRGGASPQHF
V: TRBV12-3/TRBV12-4
length: 12

CDR3: CASSLLGQGNTGELFF
V: TRBV5-1
length: 16

CDR3: CASSPGTGGAGTEAFF
V: TRBV5-1
length: 16

CDR3: CASSSPRDSSGNTIYF
V: TRBV28
length: 16

CDR3: CASSYSNGGPTGELFF
V: TRBV6-5
length: 16

CDR3: CASRASNSPLHF
V: TRBV9
length: 12

CDR3: CASSPRTVYTEAFF
V: TRBV5-1
length: 14

CDR3: CASSVGGGGYTF
V: TRBV9
length: 12

CDR3: CASSFPDRDNEQFF
V: TRBV27
length: 14

CDR3: CASGQGATGELFF
V: TRBV2
length: 13

CDR3: CASRGANTGELFF
V: TRBV2
length: 13

CDR3: CASSLQGGNTEAFF
V: TRBV11-3
length: 14

CDR3: CASSSYRGSEQYF
V: TRBV11-3
length: 13

CDR3: CASLGLAGTRNEQFF
V: TRBV5-1
length: 15

CDR3: CASSLPGQKVQYF
V: TRBV7-9
length: 13

CDR3: CASRIAGGPTDTQYF
V: TRBV28
length: 15

CDR3: CASSLSQGDFYEQYF
V: TRBV7-2
length: 15

CDR3: CASSLGGTGGNEQFF
V: TRBV5-4
length: 15

CDR3: CASSADSIITDTQYF
V: TRBV9
length: 15

CDR3: CASSYRQYEAFF
V: TRBV2
length: 12

CDR3: CASSSRFYEQYF
V: TRBV28
length: 12

CDR3: CASSQVIAVVGQFF
V: TRBV3-1/TRBV3-2
length: 14

CDR3: CASSLRGGPTDTQYF
V: TRBV28
length: 15

CDR3: CASNRQISGNTIYF
V: TRBV2
length: 14

CDR3: CATLGVEAFF
V: TRBV12-1
length: 10

CDR3: CAISAAGAAQETQYF
V: TRBV10-3
length: 15

CDR3: CASSRTGGPDTQYF
V: TRBV7-3
length: 14

CDR3: CASSQGWGLTDTQYF
V: TRBV3-1/TRBV3-2
length: 15

CDR3: CASSAVGVAEAFF
V: TRBV18
length: 13

CDR3: CASSQFIPGGSTNEKLFF
V: TRBV3-1/TRBV3-2
length: 18

CDR3: CATSDFSGDGYTF
V: TRBV24-1
length: 13

CDR3: CASSHGGLGETQYF
V: TRBV3-1/TRBV3-2
length: 14

CDR3: CAISDGGPNEQFF
V: TRBV10-3
length: 13

CDR3: CASSLQLGGETQYF
V: TRBV5-1
length: 14